The 21 T cell receptor beta chains in this list originate from one sample, sequenced in a study of cytomegalovirus exposure and HLA in healthy donors. Assay used: immunoSEQ multiplex PCR; TCRdb lists only in-frame clones, some missing. Among 130,000 or so clones listed, around nine tenths were seen once. Source material: PBMCs. The receptor source for this set is a man aged 25 to 45 in good health and CMV-seronegative.

This rearrangement joins TRBV6-1 to TRBJ1-2; D possibly corresponds to TRBD1 (5 bases). CDR3 length equals 11 residues. V dropped 11 bases and J dropped 4 bases, with 11 bases sitting between them. Germline values: CDR1 MNHNS, CDR2 SASEGT. The chain's CDR3 is CACRGSYGYTF. CDR3 in DNA: TGTGCCTGTAGGGGCTCCTATGGCTACACCTTC.

This clone showed up many times. The V gene is TRBV6-1, the J gene TRBJ2-2; weak D call: TRBD1 (5 bases). The CDR3 length is 13 residues. Per germline, CDR1 MNHNS and CDR2 SASEGT. V lost 6 bases and J lost 5, with 10 bases in between. CDR3 DNA sequence: TGTGCCAGCAGCACACAGGATACCGGGGAGCTGTTTTTT. Encoded protein: CASSTQDTGELFF.

This clone appeared a few times. DNA of the CDR3: TGTGCCAGCAGACGACAAGGGGGATGGACTGAAGCTTTCTTT. Its protein is CASRRQGGWTEAFF. The V gene is TRBV7-9, the J gene TRBJ1-1; D perhaps matches TRBD1 (6 bases). Trimming took 6 bases from V and 5 from J, leaving 16 bases between them. The CDR3 loop spans 14 amino acids. Germline CDR1 and CDR2: SEHNR and FQNEAQ (reference sequence).

The rearrangement uses TRBV6-6 and TRBJ2-7; D call uncertain. This CDR3 has 12 amino acids. The V end was cut by 2 bases, the J end by 4 bases, with 6 bases between. Germline values: CDR1 MNHNY, CDR2 SVGAGI (reference sequence). CDR3 coding DNA: TGTGCCAGCAGTTACAGCGAGTACGAGCAGTACTTC. Protein: CASSYSEYEQYF.

The V call is TRBV18, the J call TRBJ1-5; 7 bases match TRBD1. The germline CDR1 and CDR2 sequences are KGHSH and LQKENI. J gave up 0 bases and V 4 bases, and 3 bases lay outside the gene matches. This CDR3 region has 15 residues. The CDR3 here is CASSQNRGSNQPQHF. DNA of the CDR3: TGTGCCAGCTCACAGAACAGGGGTAGCAATCAGCCCCAGCATTTT.

V usage is TRBV6-4 and J usage is TRBJ2-2; no reliable D call. The V end was cut by 6 bases, the J end by 3 bases, with 14 bases between. CDR1 is MRHNA, CDR2 SNTAGT, per germline. The CDR3 covers 15 residues. The CDR3 region has the DNA TGTGCCAGCAGACCCCTGGCCATCGACACCGGGGAGCTGTTTTTT. Residues: CASRPLAIDTGELFF.

The chain carries TRBV4-3 and TRBJ1-2; perhaps TRBD1 as D (6 bases). V lost 0 bases to trimming and J lost 4 bases, with 12 bases between them. The CDR3 spans 15 residues. The germline V gene has CDR1 LGHNA and CDR2 YSLEER. The CDR3 nucleotides read TGCGCCAGCAGCCAAGATTGGGACACTTCCTATGGCTACACCTTC. Translating gives CASSQDWDTSYGYTF.

The CDR3 reads CASTPQGYTGELFF. The DNA for the CDR3 is TGTGCCAGTACCCCACAGGGATACACCGGGGAGCTGTTTTTT. The chain recombines TRBV19 with TRBJ2-2; maybe TRBD1 (6 bases). This CDR3 is 14 amino acids long. Germline CDR1 reads LNHDA; CDR2 reads SQIVND (reference sequence). V was cut by 7 bases and J by 3 bases, with 12 bases left in between.

The V call is TRBV4-2, the J call TRBJ2-7; 10 bases match TRBD2. The V and J ends lost 0 bases and 3 bases, in that order; junction bases with no gene match: 5. The CDR3 has 16 amino acids. Germline-derived CDR1 and CDR2 are LGHNA and YNFKEQ. The DNA of the CDR3 is TGTGCCAGCAGCCAAGATGAGATAGCGGGGGGCTACGAGCAGTACTTC. Protein: CASSQDEIAGGYEQYF.

The rearrangement uses TRBV11-1 and TRBJ1-2; D remains unclear. The CDR3 length is 13 residues. CDR1 SGHAT and CDR2 FQDESV come from the germline V gene (reference sequence). V lost 5 bases, J lost 7 bases, and 14 bases lay in between. The CDR3 here is CASSGGVFRGYTF. The CDR3 DNA reads TGTGCCAGCAGCGGCGGGGTCTTTCGTGGCTACACCTTC.

This chain connects TRBV6-5 to TRBJ2-7, with 11 bases fitting TRBD1. Germline V gene lookup returns CDR1 MNHEY and CDR2 SVGAGI. V shed 2 bases and J 4 bases; nucleotides not matched to a gene: 7. CDR3 length: 16 amino acids. The CDR3 coding sequence is TGTGCCAGCAGTTACAGAAGGGACAGGGGGAGGTACGAGCAGTACTTC. It encodes CASSYRRDRGRYEQYF.

This clone has just one count. V usage is TRBV19 and J usage is TRBJ2-7; 7 bases line up with TRBD1. The CDR3 consists of 14 residues. Germline-derived CDR1 and CDR2 are LNHDA and SQIVND (reference sequence). V gave up 9 bases and J gave up 3 bases; unmatched junction bases: 11. CDR3 DNA sequence: TGTGCCAGCGCTACAGGGGCCCCTTTCTACGAGCAGTACTTC. The encoded protein is CASATGAPFYEQYF.

V usage is TRBV6-1 and J usage is TRBJ2-7; tentatively, D is TRBD2 (7 bases). The germline gives CDR1 MNHNS, CDR2 SASEGT. This CDR3 region has 14 residues. The V and J ends lost 9 bases and 0 bases respectively, with 15 bases between them. CDR3 sequence: CASQRDIDSYEQYF. The CDR3 region has the DNA TGTGCCAGTCAGCGGGACATCGACTCCTACGAGCAGTACTTC.

The chain couples TRBV19 to TRBJ2-7; the match to TRBD2 covers 7 bases. The CDR3 totals 14 residues. Looked up from germline, CDR1 is LNHDA and CDR2 is SQIVND (reference sequence). V gave up 6 bases and J gave up 5 bases; unmatched junction bases: 10. CDR3 coding DNA: TGTGCCAGTAGCCCTATGCGGGGGTTCAACGAGCAGTACTTC. Protein: CASSPMRGFNEQYF. Complete variable domain (other parts from reference TRBV19 and TRBJ2-7): DGGITQSPKYLFRKEGQNVTLSCEQNLNHDAMYWYRQDPGQGLRLIYYSQIVNDFQKGDIAEGYSVSREKKESFPLTVTSAQKNPTAFYLCASSPMRGFNEQYFGPGTRLTVT.

This sequence joins TRBV4-3 and TRBJ1-2; D remains ambiguous. CDR3 length: 14 residues. Germline V gene lookup returns CDR1 LGHNA and CDR2 YSLEER. V was cut by 0 bases and J by 4 bases, with 9 bases left in between. For the CDR3, the DNA is TGCGCCAGCAGCCAAGAAGCTAGCCTCTATGGCTACACCTTC. Translated: CASSQEASLYGYTF.

This chain joins TRBV18 and TRBJ1-5, with 7 positions matching TRBD1. V gave up 3 bases and J gave up 0 bases; unmatched junction bases: 5. The CDR3 is made up of 16 amino acids. CDR1 is KGHSH and CDR2 is LQKENI in the germline V gene. DNA for the CDR3: TGTGCCAGCTCACCCCGGACAGGACATAGCAATCAGCCCCAGCATTTT. Its protein is CASSPRTGHSNQPQHF.

The chain recombines TRBV5-1 with TRBJ1-2; TRBD1 aligns across 7 bases. The V gene's germline CDR1 is SGHRS and CDR2 YFSETQ. The junction had 8 bases not matched to a gene; V was cut back by 6 bases and J by 3 bases. The CDR3 has 14 residues. The CDR3 coding sequence is TGCGCCAGCAACCCAGGGGGAATCGACTATGGCTACACCTTC. Translating gives CASNPGGIDYGYTF.

The V call is TRBV19, the J call TRBJ1-3; D is ambiguous. Looked up from germline, CDR1 is LNHDA and CDR2 is SQIVND (reference sequence). This CDR3 region has 13 residues. Trimming stripped 3 bases from V and 4 bases from J, with 7 bases between. The CDR3 DNA reads as TGTGCCAGTAGTATGCCTAGAGGAAACACCATATATTTT. Protein: CASSMPRGNTIYF. Using reference TRBV19 and TRBJ1-3 for the parts outside the CDR3, the full variable domain is DGGITQSPKYLFRKEGQNVTLSCEQNLNHDAMYWYRQDPGQGLRLIYYSQIVNDFQKGDIAEGYSVSREKKESFPLTVTSAQKNPTAFYLCASSMPRGNTIYFGEGSWLTVV.

The chain recombines TRBV4-1 with TRBJ1-1, with D uncertain. Germline CDR1 reads MGHRA; CDR2 reads YSYEKL. With 2 bases removed from V and 1 base from J, the gap between germline ends came to 11 bases. The CDR3 runs to 15 residues. As DNA, the CDR3 is TGCGCCAGCAGCCAAATTTGGCGGGAGAACACTGAAGCTTTCTTT. Its protein is CASSQIWRENTEAFF.

The gene calls are TRBV6-5 and TRBJ1-1; D not resolved. The length of the CDR3 is 13 residues. The germline CDR1 and CDR2 sequences are MNHEY and SVGAGI. V was pared by 4 bases and J by 3 bases, with 9 bases between. CDR3 nucleotide sequence: TGTGCCAGCAGTTCCAAGCCGTACACTGAAGCTTTCTTT. Protein sequence: CASSSKPYTEAFF.

This chain uses TRBV10-2 with TRBJ2-7; 9 positions agree with TRBD1. The CDR3 loop spans 14 amino acids. Trimming took 2 bases from V and 4 from J; bases not matched to a gene: 3. Germline V lookup: CDR1 WSHSY, CDR2 SAAADI. The chain's CDR3 is CASSETGGRYEQYF. CDR3 coding DNA: TGCGCCAGCAGTGAGACAGGGGGCCGGTACGAGCAGTACTTC.